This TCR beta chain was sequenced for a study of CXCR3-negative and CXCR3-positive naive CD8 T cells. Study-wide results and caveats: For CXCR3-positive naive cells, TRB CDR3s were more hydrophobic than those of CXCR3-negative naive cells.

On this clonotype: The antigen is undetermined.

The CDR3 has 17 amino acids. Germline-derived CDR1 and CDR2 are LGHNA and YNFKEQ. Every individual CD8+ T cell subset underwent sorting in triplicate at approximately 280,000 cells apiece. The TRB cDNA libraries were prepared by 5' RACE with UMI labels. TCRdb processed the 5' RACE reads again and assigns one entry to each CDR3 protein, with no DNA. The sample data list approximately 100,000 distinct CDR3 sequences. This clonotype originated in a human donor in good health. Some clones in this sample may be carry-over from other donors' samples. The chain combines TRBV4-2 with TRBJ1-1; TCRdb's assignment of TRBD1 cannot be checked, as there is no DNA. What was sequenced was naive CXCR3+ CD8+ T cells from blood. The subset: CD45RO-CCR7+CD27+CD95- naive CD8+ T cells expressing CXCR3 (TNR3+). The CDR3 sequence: CASSQGMVSNPNTEAFF.